These T cell receptor beta chains were read from a single sample in a study of blood T cell repertoires in COVID-19. Libraries were prepared by immunoSEQ multiplex PCR; TCRdb keeps only in-frame clonotypes and omits some of them. This table holds 300,000 to 400,000 clones, just over 85% found once. Sequenced: PBMCs or T cells enriched from blood (not recorded which). These receptors all stem from a woman between 40 and 55 years old with acute COVID-19. The CDR3 runs from the conserved cysteine through the conserved F or W. Not all rows give a size; the values are once, few, many and, for expanded clones, a class.

>NA|TRBJ2-1|17|TRBV28
CASSSLHPGQGAHEQFF
>NA|TRBJ1-4|13|TRBV19
CATRRTLGEKLFF
>NA|TRBJ2-1|14|TRBV19
CASIGGDSYNEQFF
>NA|TRBJ1-2|18|TRBV7-9
CASSSRQGAESERGGYTF
>NA|TRBJ2-1|15|TRBV15
CATSRVAGGYNEQFF
>few|TRBJ2-3|16|TRBV3-1/TRBV3-2
CASSPGAGGLTDTQYF
>NA|TRBJ1-3|14|TRBV11-2
CASSQDSYGNTIYF
>NA|TRBJ2-3|15|TRBV18
CASSGTVTSTDTQYF
>NA|TRBJ2-7|17|TRBV6-6
CASSHIDTSGAVIEQYF
>NA|TRBJ1-2|16|TRBV3-1/TRBV3-2
CASSQGEGRGNYGYTF
>NA|TRBJ1-2|14|TRBV4-3
CASSQDIGGNGYTF
>NA|TRBJ1-1|15|TRBV5-4
CASSSDEGVRIEAFF
>once|TRBJ2-3|16|TRBV15
CATSRAGTGKADTQYF
>NA|TRBJ2-7|15|TRBV7-9
CASFWGQGNSYEQYF
>NA|TRBJ1-1|15|TRBV7-2
CASSLAPGAHTEAFF
>NA|TRBJ2-1|14|TRBV19
CASSRTSGSGEQFF
>NA|TRBJ2-6|20|TRBV27
CASSLMSGTGWGAGANVLTF
>NA|TRBJ1-6|13|TRBV2
CASSAWDGGPLHF
>NA|TRBJ2-1|16|TRBV6-1
CASSKGGLVEGNEQFF
>NA|TRBJ2-5|15|TRBV3-1/TRBV3-2
CASRSIQVSAETQYF
>NA|TRBJ2-7|17|TRBV24-1
CATSETPGQGSSYEQYF
>NA|TRBJ2-5|16|TRBV5-4
CASSLGTSGNQETQYF
>once|TRBJ2-5|13|TRBV11-3
CASSLQGSETQYF
>NA|TRBJ2-6|16|TRBV5-6
CASSLVTGTGANVLTF
>NA|TRBJ1-5|15|TRBV6-2/TRBV6-3
CASSYPGNSNQPQHF
>few|TRBJ2-7|15|TRBV21-1
CASGPGRGLIYEQYF
>NA|TRBJ1-2|15|TRBV3-1/TRBV3-2
CASSPGSSSVYGYTF
>NA|TRBJ1-1|14|TRBV5-4
CASSKGQGETEAFF
>once|TRBJ1-4|13|TRBV29-1
CSVAGDEYEKLFF
>NA|TRBJ2-7|18|TRBV6-2/TRBV6-3
CASSYPRGRTSHSYEQYF
>NA|TRBJ1-3|15|TRBV3-1/TRBV3-2
CASSPFSDSGNTIYF